This TCR beta chain was profiled in a study of shared clonotypes between healthy human individuals (TCRdb year 2020). With regard to the full study: The cohort comprised a couple of women and a few men aged 18 to 49 years. Between about 0.85 and 10 billion PBMCs per donor were obtained by leukapheresis. To estimate repertoire size and how much clonotype sharing occurs between individuals, the study deeply sequenced the blood TCR repertoires of about five healthy adults. Per donor, three plates each were used for CD4 naive and CD4 memory, two for CD8 naive, and one for CD8 memory. To increase sequencing depth and limit assay-specific biases, different laboratories used diverse techniques to prepare libraries and sequence TCR repertoires.

Per the germline V gene (reference sequence), LNHNV is the CDR1 and YYDKDF is the CDR2. The CDR3 numbers 14 residues from cysteine through phenylalanine. This entry keeps only the CDR3 DNA: 42 bases, framed from base 1. Trimming takes 4 bases from V and 2 bases from J, and the germline ends sit 8 bases apart. Using the deep immunoSEQ assay, TCR CDR3 regions were amplified from genomic DNA by multiplex PCR. Genomic DNA extracted from each cell subset was distributed evenly over all wells of several immunoSEQ 96-well plates, and each plate served as one replicate. For sorted subsets, each replicate PCR was loaded with roughly 190 ng genomic DNA, equivalent to 32,000 or so T cell genomes. Purified libraries were quantified with a Qubit 3.0 fluorometer, sized on a Bioanalyzer 2100, and re-quantified with the KAPA Library Quantification kit. Each immunoSEQ 96-well plate was sequenced on its own single-read 150-cycle Illumina NextSeq 550 flow cell. Under the source paper's analysis protocol: Because the immunoSEQ output included only junctional sequences and no quality scores, the filtering could not be the same as the filtering used for full-length reads. To assign V/J genes and CDR3, sequences were annotated using PyIR, a Python wrapper for IgBLAST v1.9, with IMGT germline references. Any read was removed if the V/J assignment was weak (E-value above 1e-6), the CDR3 was missing, or the read contained stop codons, out-of-frame junctions, or ambiguous translated residues. A V3J clonotype was defined by an identical inferred V gene, J gene, and CDR3 amino acid sequence. Percentage overlap between repertoires was computed as shared unique clonotypes divided by the size of the smaller repertoire. Richness of each repertoire was evaluated using RTK rarefaction, the Chao1 estimator, and Recon v2.1 estimates of unobserved clonotypes. For all TCRbeta clonotypes obtained by the gDNA method from several donors, generation probabilities were computed with OLGA. TCRdb's version of the immuneACCESS table is confined to in-frame rearrangements and falls short of the full clone set. An unresolved V gene accounts for under half of the shortfall where checked; the remainder is of unknown origin. The V and J calls and clone size were taken over from that table, and D and trimming were inferred from the DNA. For this sample there are over a million clones; approximately 68% appear just once. The ten largest make up over 1.3% of the sample.

Donors were healthy HIV-negative adults with no recently reported acute infections or vaccinations. Every donor was a Caucasian adult residing in Nashville, Tennessee, USA. Magnetic negative selection was used to enrich CD4+ T cells, after which naive cells were positively selected on CD45RA and the negative fraction became the memory subset. After blood collection by leukapheresis, PBMCs were isolated using Ficoll-Histopaque density gradient centrifugation and then cryopreserved in the vapor phase of liquid nitrogen. Analytical flow cytometry was used to check the purity and quantity of each magnetically sorted T cell population. From each sorted fraction, genomic DNA was isolated and quantified by UV absorbance on a Nanodrop 2000c. Comment on this clone: Its antigen remains undetermined. No qualities accompany the bases; no much larger clone lies one base away.

Here is what the overall study found, with its caveats: Pairwise subsampling indicated that sequencing depth was expected to affect the degree of clonotype sharing among donors. Incomplete sequencing was indicated by rarefaction of sorted-subset datasets, despite the large sequencing depth. Because the study included a small number of donors, the genetic and exposure-history diversity represented was limited. Larger estimated clonotype richness was generally found for naive subsets than for memory subsets. Sharing across several donors was observed for about 4.8% of naive CD4, over 3% of naive CD8, over 2% of memory CD4, and around 0.42% of memory CD8 clonotypes. Sampling was restricted to blood, and TCR repertoires in tissues likely differ from the TCR repertoires found in blood. Compared with non-shared clonotypes, clonotypes shared by all four sorted-subset donors had higher generation probabilities.

The chain is assembled from TRBV15 and TRBJ1-4; the D gene remains uncertain. Input material: memory CD4+ T cells sorted from blood. The sample's cell subset or site label, decoded: CD45RA-negative fraction. This clonotype was obtained from a man in his late teens or twenties in good health. The bases are TGTGCCACCAGCATAGGGAGTACTAATGAAAAACTGTTTTTT. The encoded protein is CATSIGSTNEKLFF.